What follows is one T cell receptor beta chain and its context. All enrollees were roughly 18 to 100 years old and from some 24 US areas. The sample is drawn from a study of blood T cell repertoires in COVID-19. The data were produced by immunoSEQ multiplex PCR, yet TCRdb's version contains in-frame clones alone and is incomplete. The table records a few hundred thousand clones, 88% of them present only once. This clonotype was sampled from an older woman in a cohort exposed to, infected with or recovered from COVID-19 (not recorded which). Sequences were obtained from PBMCs or T cells enriched from blood (not recorded which).

The CDR3 region is CASSSPPLSGNTGELFF. In nucleotides, the CDR3 is TGTGCCAGCAGCTCCCCCCCTCTGAGCGGGAACACCGGGGAGCTGTTTTTT. This chain links TRBV7-9 with TRBJ2-2; tentatively, D is TRBD2 (5 bases). Looked up from germline, CDR1 is SEHNR and CDR2 is FQNEAQ (reference sequence). Between the trimmed V and J ends, which lost 4 bases and 1 base, there was a span of 16 bases. CDR3 length: 17 residues.